The entry below gives a single T cell receptor beta chain sequence along with its context. Its cognate antigen is unknown. These data originate in a study of a mutant IDH1 vaccine in newly diagnosed glioma. Germline loops: CDR1 SGDLS, CDR2 YYNGEE. This CDR3 has 14 amino acids. V lost 4 bases and J lost 0, with 5 bases in between. The time point denotes: week 23, last vaccination. In the vaccine, a single dose held 300 ug of the mutant IDH1 20-mer peptide, along with topical imiquimod. Profiled with immunoSEQ multiplex PCR; TCRdb holds only in-frame clones, not every one. The sample has some 26,000 clones; around 83% are singletons.

The receptor was isolated from a woman in her 30s with glioma. The sequencing here drew on PBMCs, taken from a glioma patient whose treatment included an IDH1 peptide vaccine. The J gene is TRBJ2-6, the V gene TRBV9; D remains ambiguous. The CDR3 region has the DNA TGTGCCAGCAGCCCATACTCTGGGGCCAACGTCCTGACTTTC. Amino acid sequence: CASSPYSGANVLTF.